Below, 5 T cell receptor beta chains from the same sample are listed, as sequenced in a study of OX40 agonist ivuxolimab in advanced cancers. The data were produced by immunoSEQ multiplex PCR, yet TCRdb's version contains in-frame clones alone and is incomplete. The sample has 42,000 or so clones; around 84% are singletons. The input for sequencing was CD4+ or CD8+ T cells sorted from blood, taken in a trial of the OX40 agonist ivuxolimab. All receptors come from an adult with an advanced solid tumor such as melanoma, head and neck, liver or kidney cancer.

The V and J genes are TRBV4-1 and TRBJ2-5, with D perhaps TRBD1 (5 bases). The DNA end lines up better with TRBJ2-7; the J call may be wrong. The CDR3 length is 15 residues. Per the germline V gene, CDR1 is MGHRA and CDR2 is YSYEKL. CDR3 in DNA: TGCGCCAGCAGCCAAGGCCGGGCAGGGTCAAACGAGCAGTACTTC. Translated: CASSQGRAGSNEQYF.

This chain connects TRBV6-5 to TRBJ2-1; no clear D gene. This CDR3 comprises 11 residues. CDR1 is MNHEY, CDR2 SVGAGI, per germline. V was shortened by 3 bases and J by 9 bases, with 6 bases between the two germline ends. The CDR3 sequence is CASSYIGEQFF. CDR3 DNA: TGTGCCAGCAGTTATATTGGTGAGCAGTTCTTC.

The gene calls are TRBV6-4 and TRBJ2-2; D gene ambiguous. CDR1 is MRHNA, CDR2 SNTAGT, per germline. V lost 8 bases and J lost 5, with 21 bases in between. The CDR3 has 16 amino acids. In DNA form, the CDR3 reads TGTGCCAGCCTCCCAACTAAAGTACGTCGGACCGGGGAGCTGTTTTTT. Its protein product is CASLPTKVRRTGELFF.

The chain joins TRBV5-6 to TRBJ2-1, with TRBD1 matching over 7 bases. Germline assignment: CDR1 SGHDT and CDR2 YYEEEE. This CDR3 spans 13 amino acids. Trimming at V came to 3 bases and at J to 5 bases, leaving 2 bases not matched to a gene. The CDR3 sequence is CASSWDRDNEQFF. CDR3 in DNA: TGTGCCAGCAGCTGGGACAGAGACAATGAGCAGTTCTTC.

V gene TRBV29-1 combines with J gene TRBJ1-5; D remains ambiguous. V gave up 1 base and J gave up 1 base, with 20 bases separating them. This CDR3 has 18 amino acids. Germline assignment: CDR1 SQVTM and CDR2 ANQGSEA. The CDR3 DNA is TGCAGCGTTGAAGTGGGCAGGAAAACAGCATTGAGCAATCAGCCCCAGCATTTT. As protein: CSVEVGRKTALSNQPQHF.